This is a list of T cell receptor beta chains from one sample in a study of cytomegalovirus exposure and HLA in healthy donors. Data came from immunoSEQ multiplex PCR; TCRdb stores just in-frame clones and leaves some out. The sample records approximately 160,000 clones, approximately 79% being singletons. Material: PBMCs. These receptors were collected from a human donor in good health. Both conserved end residues are part of each CDR3. The D gene is left open where the match is weak. Clone size is shown for a subset of rows, as once, few, many or a class of expanded clone.

J gene | CDR3 length | D gene | clone size | V gene | CDR3 protein | CDR3 DNA
TRBJ1-1 | 14 | . | . | TRBV6-1 | CASTPAGWPTEAFF | TGTGCCAGCACCCCTGCGGGGTGGCCCACTGAAGCTTTCTTT
TRBJ2-1 | 15 | . | once | TRBV6-1 | CASRDSPLGYNEQFF | TGTGCCAGCAGGGACTCTCCACTCGGATACAATGAGCAGTTCTTC
TRBJ2-1 | 18 | TRBD2 | . | TRBV5-6 | CASSRSTLPGTRWVEQFF | TGTGCCAGCAGCCGCTCCACCCTTCCCGGGACTAGATGGGTTGAGCAGTTCTTC
TRBJ2-5 | 13 | TRBD2 | once | TRBV2 | CAITREDVETQYF | TGTGCCATCACTCGGGAGGACGTGGAGACCCAGTACTTC
TRBJ2-5 | 17 | TRBD2 | once | TRBV4-1 | CASSPIGRARGKETQYF | TGCGCCAGCAGCCCCATAGGGAGGGCACGGGGAAAAGAGACCCAGTACTTC
TRBJ2-2 | 15 | TRBD1 | . | TRBV4-1 | CASSYWTGVDGELFF | TGCGCCAGCAGCTATTGGACAGGGGTTGACGGGGAGCTGTTTTTT
TRBJ2-1 | 13 | TRBD1 | . | TRBV15 | CATRRGRYDEQFF | TGTGCCACCCGCAGGGGGCGTTATGATGAGCAGTTCTTC
TRBJ1-2 | 12 | . | . | TRBV6-5 | CASRYSQGGYTF | TGTGCCAGCAGATATAGCCAAGGTGGCTACACCTTC
TRBJ1-1 | 14 | . | . | TRBV5-1 | CASSSSGVHTEAFF | TGCGCCAGCAGCTCCTCGGGGGTCCATACTGAAGCTTTCTTT
TRBJ2-3 | 14 | . | . | TRBV4-2 | CASSQVGSTDTQYF | TGTGCCAGCAGCCAAGTTGGCTCCACAGATACGCAGTATTTT
TRBJ2-2 | 14 | . | . | TRBV5-1 | CASSLGQYTGELFF | TGCGCCAGCAGCCTCGGACAGTACACCGGGGAGCTGTTTTTT
TRBJ1-4 | 14 | . | . | TRBV19 | CASSIIRNNEKLFF | TGTGCCAGTAGTATCATCAGGAATAATGAAAAACTGTTTTTT
TRBJ2-2 | 14 | . | once | TRBV7-9 | CASSPTGLHGELFF | TGTGCCAGCAGCCCAACAGGGTTGCACGGGGAGCTGTTTTTT
TRBJ1-2 | 14 | TRBD1 | . | TRBV5-4 | CASSTQGAALGYTF | TGTGCCAGCAGCACACAGGGGGCGGCGTTGGGCTACACCTTC
TRBJ2-7 | 12 | . | . | TRBV5-4 | CASSSNSYEQYF | TGTGCCAGCAGCTCTAACAGCTACGAGCAGTACTTC
TRBJ2-2 | 15 | . | . | TRBV9 | CASSVAFSGPGELFF | TGTGCCAGCAGCGTAGCGTTCAGCGGCCCCGGGGAGCTGTTTTTT
TRBJ2-7 | 14 | . | . | TRBV19 | CASNIGGGAGEQYF | TGTGCCAGTAACATAGGAGGGGGCGCGGGGGAGCAGTACTTC
TRBJ2-7 | 12 | . | . | TRBV27 | CASSLTRGEQYF | TGTGCCAGCAGTCTCACCCGGGGCGAGCAGTACTTC
TRBJ2-1 | 17 | . | once | TRBV27 | CASSELTGEAADNEQFF | TGTGCCAGCAGTGAATTAACTGGCGAGGCGGCAGACAATGAGCAGTTCTTC
TRBJ2-5 | 13 | . | . | TRBV4-3 | CASSQTWQETQYF | TGCGCCAGCAGCCAGACATGGCAAGAGACCCAGTACTTC
TRBJ2-3 | 14 | . | . | TRBV5-6 | CASNNRGGADTQYF | TGTGCCAGCAACAACAGGGGCGGGGCAGATACGCAGTATTTT
TRBJ1-1 | 13 | . | . | TRBV6-6 | CASSWTANTEAFF | TGTGCCAGCAGTTGGACAGCCAACACTGAAGCTTTCTTT
TRBJ1-5 | 15 | TRBD1 | . | TRBV4-3 | CASSPDGTGRQPQHF | TGCGCCAGCAGCCCCGATGGGACAGGGAGGCAGCCCCAGCATTTT
TRBJ1-6 | 15 | . | . | TRBV10-3 | CAISESGGNNSPLHF | TGTGCCATCAGTGAGTCCGGCGGGAATAATTCACCCCTCCACTTT
TRBJ1-3 | 14 | . | . | TRBV9 | CASSGGVSGNTIYF | TGTGCCAGCAGCGGCGGGGTCTCTGGAAACACCATATATTTT
TRBJ1-6 | 14 | TRBD1 | . | TRBV5-1 | CASSLGQGNSPLHF | TGCGCCAGCAGCTTGGGACAGGGAAATTCACCCCTCCACTTT
TRBJ1-1 | 14 | . | . | TRBV10-3 | CAISTGTRDTEAFF | TGTGCCATCAGTACAGGGACGAGGGACACTGAAGCTTTCTTT
TRBJ1-2 | 14 | . | . | TRBV19 | CASSEGLFYYGYTF | TGTGCCAGTAGTGAGGGTCTCTTTTACTATGGCTACACCTTC
TRBJ1-6 | 14 | . | . | TRBV27 | CASSVRVGGSPLHF | TGTGCCAGCAGCGTCAGGGTGGGGGGTTCACCCCTCCACTTT
TRBJ2-7 | 14 | TRBD1 | once | TRBV7-2 | CASSTTGGGYEQYF | TGTGCCAGCAGCACGACAGGGGGGGGCTACGAGCAGTACTTC
TRBJ1-1 | 14 | TRBD1 | once | TRBV9 | CASSELQGDTEAFF | TGTGCCAGCAGCGAGCTACAGGGGGACACTGAAGCTTTCTTT
TRBJ2-7 | 14 | . | . | TRBV11-2 | CASNSLGGGNEQYF | TGTGCCAGCAACTCTCTAGGGGGCGGGAACGAGCAGTACTTC
TRBJ1-4 | 15 | TRBD1 | . | TRBV6-5 | CASSTRGRANEKLFF | TGTGCCAGCAGTACCAGGGGGCGAGCTAATGAAAAACTGTTTTTT
TRBJ2-1 | 15 | . | . | TRBV7-2 | CASSSSNLVSNEQFF | TGTGCCAGCAGCTCATCCAACCTAGTCTCCAATGAGCAGTTCTTC
TRBJ2-3 | 13 | . | . | TRBV9 | CASRGLQERTQYF | TGTGCCAGCAGGGGACTTCAGGAACGCACGCAGTATTTT
TRBJ1-3 | 16 | . | . | TRBV9 | CASSPRGSGDGNTIYF | TGTGCCAGCAGCCCTAGAGGATCGGGAGATGGAAACACCATATATTTT
TRBJ2-1 | 15 | TRBD1 | . | TRBV27 | CASSFRDSLPSPQFF | TGTGCCAGCAGTTTCCGGGACAGCTTACCCAGCCCCCAGTTCTTC
TRBJ2-7 | 12 | . | . | TRBV5-4 | CATSTGSYEQYF | TGTGCCACATCCACGGGGAGCTACGAGCAGTACTTC
TRBJ2-7 | 15 | . | . | TRBV4-3 | CASSQEGRGPYEQYF | TGCGCCAGCAGCCAAGAGGGGCGGGGGCCTTACGAGCAGTACTTC